Listed below are T cell receptor beta chains from one sample, sequenced in a study of OX40 agonist ivuxolimab in advanced cancers. Assay used: immunoSEQ multiplex PCR; TCRdb lists only in-frame clones, some missing. This table has about 50,000 clones, approximately 80% appearing once. The specimen was CD4+ or CD8+ T cells sorted from blood, collected in a trial of the OX40 agonist ivuxolimab. The receptor set was obtained from an adult with an advanced solid tumor such as melanoma, head and neck, liver or kidney cancer. Both conserved end residues are part of each CDR3.

j_gene: TRBJ2-1
v_gene: TRBV7-6
CDR3aa: CASSPDRTGEQFF

j_gene: TRBJ2-7
v_gene: TRBV7-9
CDR3aa: CASSLRGTGPYEQYF

j_gene: TRBJ2-5
v_gene: TRBV23-1
CDR3aa: CASSQSGQGKETQYF

j_gene: TRBJ2-7
v_gene: TRBV5-6
CDR3aa: CASSLGQLYEQYF

j_gene: TRBJ2-5
v_gene: TRBV19
CDR3aa: CASGDRGETQYF

j_gene: TRBJ2-3
v_gene: TRBV7-2
CDR3aa: CASSLERGGNTDTQYF

j_gene: TRBJ2-7
v_gene: TRBV7-2
CDR3aa: CASSSTPLGGLNEQYF

j_gene: TRBJ1-2
v_gene: TRBV6-5
CDR3aa: CASRPGAGSGYTF

j_gene: TRBJ2-3
v_gene: TRBV4-1
CDR3aa: CASSQDLVGGQDTQYF

j_gene: TRBJ2-6
v_gene: TRBV6-1
CDR3aa: CASSEGGWDRETF

j_gene: TRBJ2-7
v_gene: TRBV5-1
CDR3aa: CASSSGTGDEQYF

j_gene: TRBJ2-1
v_gene: TRBV7-3
CDR3aa: CASSLRSARRDEQFF

j_gene: TRBJ2-1
v_gene: TRBV4-1
CDR3aa: CASSQRKDGGYEQFF

j_gene: TRBJ2-5
v_gene: TRBV7-6
CDR3aa: CASSSASGRSVQTQYF

j_gene: TRBJ2-1
v_gene: TRBV6-1
CDR3aa: CASRGGVAGNNEQFF

j_gene: TRBJ1-2
v_gene: TRBV19
CDR3aa: CASRTTGADYGYTF

j_gene: TRBJ1-4
v_gene: TRBV15
CDR3aa: CATSRDFGGEQEKLFF

j_gene: TRBJ2-5
v_gene: TRBV7-6
CDR3aa: CASSKNSREYQETQYF

j_gene: TRBJ2-1
v_gene: TRBV11-2
CDR3aa: CASSLDREQFF

j_gene: TRBJ2-7
v_gene: TRBV27
CDR3aa: CASSFGTSSYEQYF

j_gene: TRBJ2-7
v_gene: TRBV11-2
CDR3aa: CASTHHPMTATSSYEQYF

j_gene: TRBJ2-6
v_gene: TRBV10-1
CDR3aa: CARLRSFQSGANVLTF

j_gene: TRBJ1-6
v_gene: TRBV5-1
CDR3aa: CASSTSVGGSLHF